The subject of this entry is one T cell receptor beta chain. This clone showed up just once. The clone's antigen remains unknown. Base-call qualities are not available, and no considerably larger clone is one nucleotide away. The donors were included in the validation cohort of over a hundred subjects, a group kept apart from the approximately 700-subject first cohort. The library was obtained by the immunoSEQ multiplex PCR assay. Regarding the original processing steps: A statistical classification framework was developed to diagnose cytomegalovirus status using the catalog of TCR beta chain sequences. TCRdb re-hosts the immuneACCESS table, in-frame sequences only. Its copies lack some clones; in the studies checked, an unresolved V gene accounts for under half of them, and the cause for the rest is not known. V, J and clone size are taken as reported in that table, and D and trimming were inferred from the DNA itself. In this sample the table shows roughly 130,000 clones, almost 90% of which occur a single time. Approximately 1.5% of the sample lies in the top ten.

This sample is drawn from a study of cytomegalovirus exposure and HLA in healthy donors (dated by TCRdb to about 2017). Background on the whole study: A later analysis indicated that the 110 or so validation repertoires were generated on the platform also employed for the roughly 720 repertoires of the first cohort. The study aimed to test whether signatures of past pathogen exposure could be identified by cataloging public T cell receptors. Along with the roughly 610-subject first cohort, a separate validation cohort of over a hundred different subjects was used. The study combined high-throughput TCR immunosequencing, statistical association of individual TCRs with disease status, and machine learning to predict cytomegalovirus infection status.

General findings and caveats noted by the study authors: A few of the identified cytomegalovirus-associated TCR beta chains were confirmed in vitro to be specific for cytomegalovirus antigens. In a later analysis, TCRs clustered in the first cohort were found to also tend to co-occur in the roughly 120 validation repertoires, with approximately 95% of cluster scores above 0. In both the original and validation cohorts, the classifier was reported to diagnose cytomegalovirus status with high specificity and sensitivity. In the study, 150 to 200 TCR beta chains were listed as associated with cytomegalovirus. According to the authors, the approach could potentially be generalized to other disease states and immunological phenotypes. A later analysis had no HLA typing for the validation cohort, so co-occurrence there was scored across all 130 or so repertoires. Most TCR sequences were observed very rarely across donors, whereas some public TCRs were present in many individuals.

The sequenced sample was PBMCs. The receptor was isolated from a man younger than 45 in good health and CMV-seronegative.

The sequenced DNA is TGTGCCAGCAGCTCCAGCGGGGGGCGCTCCTACGAGCAGTACTTC. Its product reads: CASSSSGGRSYEQYF. The chain was built from TRBV11-2 and TRBJ2-7; the central 9 bases match TRBD2. Taken from the germline V gene, the CDR1 and CDR2 loops are SGHAT and FQNNGV. Its CDR3 holds 15 amino acids, cysteine through phenylalanine. Only the CDR3 DNA stays, 45 bases, in frame from base 1. Unmatched junction bases come to 4, with V trimmed by 4 bases and J by 0 bases. The CDR3 plus the reference TRBV11-2 and TRBJ2-7 genes for the other parts give the full variable domain: EAGVAQSPRYKIIEKRQSVAFWCNPISGHATLYWYQQILGQGPKLLIQFQNNGVVDDSQLPKDRFSAERLKGVDSTLKIQPAKLEDSAVYLCASSSSGGRSYEQYFGPGTRLTVT.